The sequence of this T cell receptor (beta chain) was determined in a study of control samples from healthy donors and cancer patients. The CDR3 consists of 15 residues. Looked up from germline, CDR1 is SGHRS and CDR2 is YFSETQ. V was trimmed by 0 bases and J by 4 bases, leaving 11 bases between them. Clones were read by immunoSEQ multiplex PCR, and TCRdb kept only the in-frame ones, dropping some. The table includes about 85,000 clones, 70% to 90% detected once. The clonotype originates from a woman between 55 and 75 years old in good health. The sequenced sample was blood. The chain couples TRBV5-1 to TRBJ2-1; D may be TRBD1 (5 bases). The CDR3 nucleotides are TGCGCCAGCAGCTTGGTCCAGGGTACGTACAATGAGCAGTTCTTC. Translation: CASSLVQGTYNEQFF.